One sample yielded the 14 T cell receptor beta chains listed below, sequenced in a study of cytomegalovirus exposure and HLA in healthy donors (dated by TCRdb to about 2017). Library creation used the immunoSEQ multiplex PCR assay. The multiplex PCR relied on a mix of 60 forward primers for TCR Vbeta segments and 13 reverse primers for TCR Jbeta segments. What TCRdb holds here is the immuneACCESS table cut down to in-frame rearrangements. Part of the clones is not present; checked against another copy, under half of the missing clones reflect an unresolved V gene, and the others are unexplained. For this sample there are under 150,000 clones; about three quarters appear just once. The ten top clones hold around 3.5% of the sample. The sequenced material came from PBMCs. The receptors stem from a man aged 25 to 40 in good health and CMV-seronegative.

This clone was detected only a few times. The genes are TRBV9 and TRBJ2-3; D is unresolved. V lost 0 bases and J 3 bases, leaving 11 bases between the germline ends. The CDR3 length is 15 residues. Germline V gives CDR1 SGDLS, CDR2 YYNGEE. The CDR3 DNA is TGTGCCAGCAGCGTAGATCAGGTACCAACAGATACGCAGTATTTT. Protein product: CASSVDQVPTDTQYF. Full variable domain (outside the CDR3, taken from reference TRBV9 and TRBJ2-3): DSGVTQTPKHLITATGQRVTLRCSPRSGDLSVYWYQQSLDQGLQFLIQYYNGEERAKGNILERFSAQQFPDLHSELNLSSLELGDSALYFCASSVDQVPTDTQYFGPGTRLTVL.

The chain has TRBV27 and TRBJ1-5, with a possible D match to TRBD1 (5 bases). The germline V gene encodes CDR1 MNHEY and CDR2 SMNVEV (reference sequence). The CDR3 extends over 16 amino acids. The V end lost 3 bases, the J end lost 0 bases, and 12 bases lay between the germline ends. The CDR3 sequence is CASSFGGAPSNQPQHF. The DNA of the CDR3 is TGTGCCAGCAGTTTCGGTGGGGCGCCTAGCAATCAGCCCCAGCATTTT.

The chain has TRBV19 and TRBJ2-3; weak D call: TRBD2 (5 bases). The germline V gene encodes CDR1 LNHDA and CDR2 SQIVND (reference sequence). Trimming cost V 1 base and J 9 bases, with 11 bases left between them. CDR3 length: 13 residues. CDR3 loop: CASSIVPGLTQYF. The CDR3 DNA reads TGTGCCAGTAGTATAGTTCCGGGGTTAACGCAGTATTTT.

This clone turned up a few times. CDR3 loop: CASSQTSSGRETQYF. In nucleotides, the CDR3 is TGTGCCAGCAGCCAGACGTCTAGCGGGAGAGAGACCCAGTACTTC. The V call is TRBV7-9, the J call TRBJ2-5; the match to TRBD2 covers 10 bases. CDR1 and CDR2 (germline): SEHNR, FQNEAQ (reference sequence). V dropped 5 bases and J dropped 4; count of bases not matched to a gene: 7. This CDR3 spans 15 amino acids.

The chain is built from TRBV5-1 and TRBJ2-1; TRBD1 aligns across 10 bases. V was clipped by 3 bases and J by 7 bases; unmatched bases: 13. CDR1 is SGHRS, CDR2 YFSETQ, per germline. There are 17 residues in the CDR3. The CDR3 nucleotides are TGCGCCAGCAGCTGGTGGGCCGGGACAGGGGACCGGAATGAGCAGTTCTTC. Translating it yields CASSWWAGTGDRNEQFF.

The chain links TRBV28 to TRBJ2-1, with 8 bases identical to TRBD2. This CDR3 spans 14 amino acids. The V gene end was trimmed by 6 bases and the J gene end by 7 bases; junction bases not matched to a gene: 8. Germline V CDR1 and CDR2: MDHEN, SYDVKM. CDR3 amino acids: CASRYIAGRNEQFF. In nucleotides, the CDR3 is TGTGCCAGCAGGTACATAGCGGGACGGAATGAGCAGTTCTTC.

This clone is a singleton in its sample. This sequence joins TRBV19 and TRBJ2-5; D might be TRBD2 (6 bases). The CDR3 sequence is 16 residues long. Germline V CDR1 and CDR2: LNHDA, SQIVND (reference sequence). V was cut by 5 bases and J by 1 base, with 17 bases left in between. The CDR3 DNA follows: TGTGCCAGTAGTCCCCTCGGACGGCGGGGCCAAGAGACCCAGTACTTC. This sequence encodes CASSPLGRRGQETQYF.

The CDR3 sequence is CASSLAGPGTQYF. In DNA, the CDR3 is TGCGCCAGCAGCTTGGCGGGTCCCGGGACCCAGTACTTC. V and J are TRBV5-1 and TRBJ2-5; D unclear. The germline V gene encodes CDR1 SGHRS and CDR2 YFSETQ. Trimming left V 0 bases short and J 7 bases short, with 10 bases between. The CDR3 loop spans 13 amino acids. Together with reference TRBV5-1 and TRBJ2-5, the CDR3 gives the full variable domain: KAGVTQTPRYLIKTRGQQVTLSCSPISGHRSVSWYQQTPGQGLQFLFEYFSETQRNKGNFPGRFSGRQFSNSRSEMNVSTLELGDSALYLCASSLAGPGTQYFGPGTRLLVL.

CDR3 coding DNA: TGTGCCAGCAGCGGGAAAGCGGGAGGAGGTGAGACCCAGTACTTC. Residues: CASSGKAGGGETQYF. The chain joins TRBV5-4 to TRBJ2-5; 9 bases line up with TRBD2. This CDR3 spans 15 amino acids. CDR1 is SGHNT, CDR2 YYREEE, per germline (reference sequence). V dropped 4 bases and J dropped 5; count of bases not matched to a gene: 9.

This chain connects TRBV15 to TRBJ2-6; D is possibly TRBD1 (5 bases). The CDR3 consists of 15 residues. Trimming took off 7 bases at V and 2 bases at J, with 12 bases between the two ends. Germline V gene sequence: CDR1 LNHNV, CDR2 YYDKDF (reference sequence). The CDR3 DNA is TGTGCCACCAACCCTAGGGGAACTGGGGCCAACGTCCTGACTTTC. It yields the protein CATNPRGTGANVLTF.

This clone was seen a handful of times. This sequence joins TRBV2 and TRBJ2-2; D is perhaps TRBD2 (6 bases). The CDR3 is made up of 16 amino acids. Germline V CDR1 and CDR2: SNHLY, FYNNEI. V was pared by 1 base and J by 1 base, with 10 bases between. The CDR3 DNA reads as TGTGCCAGCAGTGAAGGGCGGGGCCAGAACACCGGGGAGCTGTTTTTT. This encodes CASSEGRGQNTGELFF.

Concerning this clone itself: Germline and junction disagree at one end, which may indicate a read error. J is TRBJ1-1 and V is TRBV7-9, with unresolved D. This CDR3 spans 12 amino acids. Germline V CDR1 and CDR2: SEHNR, FQNEAQ (reference sequence). DNA for the CDR3: TGTTCCAGCAGCCCCCACCGAGCCGAAGCTTTCTTT. It is translated as CSSSPHRAEAFF.

This chain joins TRBV14 and TRBJ1-1; possible D gene TRBD1, 5 bases. Germline V CDR1 and CDR2: SGHDN, FVKESK. Trimming took off 2 bases at V and 4 bases at J, with 14 bases between the two ends. The CDR3 sequence is 15 residues long. The CDR3 is CASSQPGLAGTEAFF. The DNA of the CDR3 is TGTGCCAGCAGCCAACCGGGACTAGCAGGCACTGAAGCTTTCTTT. Drawing the rest from reference TRBV14 and TRBJ1-1, the complete variable domain is EAGVTQFPSHSVIEKGQTVTLRCDPISGHDNLYWYRRVMGKEIKFLLHFVKESKQDESGMPNNRFLAERTGGTYSTLKVQPAELEDSGVYFCASSQPGLAGTEAFFGQGTRLTVV.

The chain joins TRBV7-9 to TRBJ2-3, with 8 bases fitting TRBD2. The germline V gene encodes CDR1 SEHNR and CDR2 FQNEAQ (reference sequence). The CDR3 extends over 13 amino acids. V trimming: 6 bases; J trimming: 10 bases; junction bases outside the gene matches: 9. In DNA form, the CDR3 reads TGTGCCAGCAGGCCCGGGGGGGCAGTTCCGCAGTATTTT. Translated: CASRPGGAVPQYF.